The TCR beta chain under discussion was sequenced for a study of response to subunit inactivated influenza vaccine. Study-wide results and caveats: It was suggested by the authors that few new T cells are recruited by each seasonal influenza vaccination.

TCRdb passed the RT-PCR reads through MiXCR, listing each CDR3 protein once. The sample lists roughly 700,000 distinct CDR3 sequences; 11% to 15% were seen once. Regarding this clonotype: As yet, its antigen is unknown.

The V and J ends lost 3 bases and 2 bases, in that order; junction bases with no gene match: 4. This CDR3 region has 15 residues. CDR1 SEHNR and CDR2 FQNEAQ come from the germline V gene (reference sequence). This specimen consisted of PBMCs from blood, obtained around 15 days before vaccination. The chain carries TRBV7-9 and TRBJ2-7, with 10 bases identical to TRBD1. The TCR was taken from a man in his forties or fifties who received an inactivated influenza vaccine. The CDR3, as DNA: TGTGCCAGCAGCTTCCGGGACAGGGGTCCCTACGAGCAGTACTTC. This sequence encodes CASSFRDRGPYEQYF.